The rows below give T cell receptor beta chains drawn from one sample of a study of T cells after yellow fever vaccination. TCRdb ran MiXCR on the 5' RACE reads and lists one entry per CDR3 protein. The table records approximately 550,000 distinct CDR3 sequences, roughly 13% of them present only once. The sequences come from PBMCs, collected on the day of the yellow fever booster vaccination. These receptors originate from a man younger than 45 who received the YFV17D yellow fever vaccine. CDR3s include the opening cysteine and the closing phenylalanine or tryptophan. A D gene is named only where the DNA matches it firmly. The size of a clone is reported for some rows only, either as once, few or many, or as a class for expanded clones.

D	V	size	J	DNA	CDR3
TRBD1	TRBV20-1	many	TRBJ1-1	TGCAGTGCTAGTCGGGGACAGGGGGTCACTGAAGCTTTCTTT	CSASRGQGVTEAFF
NA	TRBV20-1	NA	TRBJ2-3	TGCAGTGCCAGCGCGGGCAGTACTAGCACAGATACGCAGTATTTT	CSASAGSTSTDTQYF
NA	TRBV12-3/TRBV12-4	NA	TRBJ2-2	TGTGCCAGCAGGAGGGGGGTCGAGCACACCGGGGAGCTGTTTTTT	CASRRGVEHTGELFF
NA	TRBV20-1	few	TRBJ2-1	TGCAGTGCTAGGGACTACCACAATGAGCAGTTCTTC	CSARDYHNEQFF
TRBD1	TRBV12-3/TRBV12-4	few	TRBJ1-4	TGTGCCAGCAGACCATCGGACAGGGGTTTTGAAAAACTGTTTTTT	CASRPSDRGFEKLFF
TRBD2	TRBV4-3	few	TRBJ2-7	TGCGCCAGCAGCCAAGATCTAGCGGGCTATCAGTACTTC	CASSQDLAGYQYF
TRBD1	TRBV11-2	NA	TRBJ2-3	TGTGCCAGCAGCATCCCCACTTCGGGACAGGGTCTTGCAGATACGCAGTATTTT	CASSIPTSGQGLADTQYF
TRBD2	TRBV20-1	many	TRBJ2-5	TGCAGTGCTAGCAGTACGGGACTAGCGGGCCAAGAGACCCAGTACTTC	CSASSTGLAGQETQYF
TRBD1	TRBV28	few	TRBJ2-3	TGTGCCAGCAGCTTGCGTGTTTTTCGGGACAGGGAGCCAGATACGCAGTATTTT	CASSLRVFRDREPDTQYF
TRBD1	TRBV12-3/TRBV12-4	few	TRBJ2-7	TGTGCCAGCACTCTATACAGGGGTAGCTACGAGCAGTACTTC	CASTLYRGSYEQYF
NA	TRBV20-1	many	TRBJ2-2	TGCAGTGCAAGGGACCCCTACACCGGGGAGCTGTTTTTT	CSARDPYTGELFF
TRBD2	TRBV4-3	few	TRBJ2-2	TGCGCCAGCAGCCAAGAGAACGCGGGAGGGACCGGGGAGCTGTTTTTT	CASSQENAGGTGELFF
NA	TRBV30	NA	TRBJ1-6	TGTGCCTGGAGTGTACCCGCGGGGCGCTCACCCCTCCACTTT	CAWSVPAGRSPLHF
NA	TRBV5-6	NA	TRBJ2-3	TGTGCCAGCAGCTTGGGGGGCAGAGGGATGCCCACAGATACGCAGTATTTT	CASSLGGRGMPTDTQYF